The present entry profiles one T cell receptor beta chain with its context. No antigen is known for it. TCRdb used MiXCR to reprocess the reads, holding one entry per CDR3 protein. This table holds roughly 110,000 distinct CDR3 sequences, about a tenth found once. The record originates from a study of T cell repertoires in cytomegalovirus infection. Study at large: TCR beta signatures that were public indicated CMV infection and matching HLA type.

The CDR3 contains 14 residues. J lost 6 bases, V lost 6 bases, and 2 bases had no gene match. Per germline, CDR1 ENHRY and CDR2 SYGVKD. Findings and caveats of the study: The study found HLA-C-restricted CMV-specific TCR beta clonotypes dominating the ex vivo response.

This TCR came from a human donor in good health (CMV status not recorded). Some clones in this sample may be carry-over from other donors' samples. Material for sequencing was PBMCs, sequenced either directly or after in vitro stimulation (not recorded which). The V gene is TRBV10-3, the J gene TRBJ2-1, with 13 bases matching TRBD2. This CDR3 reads CAIRGTSGINEQFF. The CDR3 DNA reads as TGTGCCATCAGGGGGACTAGCGGGATCAATGAGCAGTTCTTC.